The TCR beta chain described here comes from a study of shared clonotypes between healthy human individuals. The study, taken as a whole, reports: Researchers found naive subsets generally carried larger estimated richness than memory subsets.

CDR1 MGHRA and CDR2 YSYEKL come from the germline V gene. The CDR3 spans 14 residues. V was clipped by 5 bases and J by 4 bases, with 14 bases between them. Some clones are missing from TCRdb's copy, which holds only in-frame ones; the method was immunoSEQ multiplex PCR. The sample contains hundreds of thousands of clones, 95% to 97% of which appear only once. CD45RO-negative cells were positively selected for CCR7, leaving out terminally differentiated effector memory CD45RA+ cells. Every donor, a Caucasian adult, lived in Nashville, Tennessee. With respect to this clone: Its specificity is unknown.

The TCR comes from a man aged 30 to 39 in good health. This sequence joins TRBV4-1 and TRBJ1-1; D is perhaps TRBD1 (5 bases). The sequenced material came from naive CD8+ T cells sorted from blood. CDR3 in DNA: TGCGCCAGCAGCACGCAGGGCTCGGGCACTGAAGCTTTCTTT. Protein: CASSTQGSGTEAFF.